These T cell receptor beta chains were read from a single sample in a study of cytomegalovirus exposure and HLA in healthy donors. TCRdb keeps only in-frame clones here, not all; method: immunoSEQ multiplex PCR. Among some 190,000 clones listed, less than 90% were seen once. Sequencing was done on a sample of PBMCs. The receptors were gathered from a girl between 10 and 17 years old in good health and CMV-seropositive. The CDR3 runs from the conserved cysteine through the conserved F or W. The D gene is left open where the match is weak. Clone sizes are given selectively: once, few, many, or a class where the clone is expanded.

V gene: TRBV7-8; CDR3 length: 13; J gene: TRBJ2-1; clone size: NA; D gene: NA; CDR3 protein: CASSLDGGRGQFF; CDR3 DNA: TGTGCCAGCAGCTTAGATGGGGGCCGAGGGCAGTTCTTC
V gene: TRBV6-4; CDR3 length: 13; J gene: TRBJ2-1; clone size: NA; D gene: NA; CDR3 protein: CASSSGVHNEQFF; CDR3 DNA: TGTGCCAGCAGCTCCGGGGTCCACAATGAGCAGTTCTTC
V gene: TRBV30; CDR3 length: 15; J gene: TRBJ2-4; clone size: NA; D gene: NA; CDR3 protein: CAWSVFSLPKNIQYF; CDR3 DNA: TGTGCCTGGAGTGTATTCTCCCTCCCCAAAAACATTCAGTACTTC
V gene: TRBV2; CDR3 length: 14; J gene: TRBJ2-5; clone size: NA; D gene: NA; CDR3 protein: CASTRTEYQETQYF; CDR3 DNA: TGTGCCAGCACCCGGACAGAGTACCAAGAGACCCAGTACTTC
V gene: TRBV27; CDR3 length: 14; J gene: TRBJ2-7; clone size: once; D gene: TRBD2; CDR3 protein: CASSLWEGSYEQYF; CDR3 DNA: TGTGCCAGCAGTTTATGGGAGGGGTCCTACGAGCAGTACTTC
V gene: TRBV21-1; CDR3 length: 15; J gene: TRBJ2-7; clone size: few; D gene: NA; CDR3 protein: CASSPPFGVGYEQYF; CDR3 DNA: TGTGCCAGCAGCCCACCGTTCGGGGTAGGCTACGAGCAGTACTTC
V gene: TRBV10-3; CDR3 length: 17; J gene: TRBJ1-4; clone size: NA; D gene: TRBD1; CDR3 protein: CATQDRDRLAGYEKLFF; CDR3 DNA: TGTGCCACCCAGGACAGGGATCGGCTGGCGGGGTATGAAAAACTGTTTTTT
V gene: TRBV5-1; CDR3 length: 15; J gene: TRBJ2-7; clone size: NA; D gene: TRBD2; CDR3 protein: CASSYGLAGAYEQYF; CDR3 DNA: TGCGCCAGCAGCTACGGACTAGCGGGAGCCTACGAGCAGTACTTC
V gene: TRBV5-1; CDR3 length: 12; J gene: TRBJ2-1; clone size: few; D gene: NA; CDR3 protein: CASSLGGNEQFF; CDR3 DNA: TGCGCCAGCAGCTTGGGAGGTAATGAGCAGTTCTTC
V gene: TRBV15; CDR3 length: 16; J gene: TRBJ1-3; clone size: NA; D gene: NA; CDR3 protein: CATSTRRGASGNTIYF; CDR3 DNA: TGTGCCACCAGCACCCGGCGGGGGGCGTCTGGAAACACCATATATTTT
V gene: TRBV5-4; CDR3 length: 14; J gene: TRBJ2-3; clone size: NA; D gene: NA; CDR3 protein: CASNEGGREDTQYF; CDR3 DNA: TGTGCCAGCAACGAGGGGGGGCGGGAAGATACGCAGTATTTT
V gene: TRBV4-1; CDR3 length: 16; J gene: TRBJ1-5; clone size: NA; D gene: TRBD1; CDR3 protein: CASSQDRGRNNQPQHF; CDR3 DNA: TGCGCCAGCAGCCAAGATAGGGGGCGAAACAATCAGCCCCAGCATTTT
V gene: TRBV4-1; CDR3 length: 14; J gene: TRBJ1-4; clone size: few; D gene: TRBD1; CDR3 protein: CASSYRGQVEKLFF; CDR3 DNA: TGCGCCAGCAGCTACAGGGGGCAGGTTGAAAAACTGTTTTTT
V gene: TRBV15; CDR3 length: 17; J gene: TRBJ2-1; clone size: NA; D gene: TRBD2; CDR3 protein: CATSRVRKAGGYNEQFF; CDR3 DNA: TGTGCCACCAGCAGAGTCCGAAAAGCGGGGGGGTACAATGAGCAGTTCTTC
V gene: TRBV30; CDR3 length: 14; J gene: TRBJ2-1; clone size: once; D gene: TRBD2; CDR3 protein: CAWGSGRGGHEQFF; CDR3 DNA: TGTGCCTGGGGAAGCGGGAGAGGGGGGCATGAGCAGTTCTTC
V gene: TRBV6-1; CDR3 length: 13; J gene: TRBJ2-5; clone size: once; D gene: TRBD1; CDR3 protein: CASRKTGRETQYF; CDR3 DNA: TGTGCCAGCAGAAAGACAGGGCGAGAGACCCAGTACTTC
V gene: TRBV4-1; CDR3 length: 14; J gene: TRBJ1-1; clone size: NA; D gene: NA; CDR3 protein: CASSQVRGNTEAFF; CDR3 DNA: TGCGCCAGCAGCCAAGTTCGCGGGAACACTGAAGCTTTCTTT
V gene: TRBV30; CDR3 length: 13; J gene: TRBJ2-1; clone size: NA; D gene: NA; CDR3 protein: CAWSVRGYNEQFF; CDR3 DNA: TGTGCCTGGAGTGTACGGGGCTACAATGAGCAGTTCTTC
V gene: TRBV6-1; CDR3 length: 15; J gene: TRBJ2-7; clone size: NA; D gene: NA; CDR3 protein: CASRTEVQTSYEQYF; CDR3 DNA: TGTGCCAGCAGAACGGAGGTCCAGACCTCCTACGAGCAGTACTTC
V gene: TRBV5-4; CDR3 length: 15; J gene: TRBJ1-5; clone size: NA; D gene: TRBD1; CDR3 protein: CASSVQGGSNQPQHF; CDR3 DNA: TGTGCCAGCAGCGTCCAGGGGGGCAGCAATCAGCCCCAGCATTTT
V gene: TRBV30; CDR3 length: 14; J gene: TRBJ2-2; clone size: NA; D gene: NA; CDR3 protein: CAWTRTFNTGELFF; CDR3 DNA: TGTGCCTGGACCCGGACATTCAACACCGGGGAGCTGTTTTTT
V gene: TRBV5-1; CDR3 length: 19; J gene: TRBJ2-2; clone size: NA; D gene: TRBD2; CDR3 protein: CASSLVLAGGPQGSGELFF; CDR3 DNA: TGCGCCAGCAGCTTGGTACTAGCGGGAGGGCCCCAGGGATCCGGGGAGCTGTTTTTT
V gene: TRBV27; CDR3 length: 16; J gene: TRBJ2-7; clone size: NA; D gene: NA; CDR3 protein: CASSLWATKSSYEQYF; CDR3 DNA: TGTGCCAGCAGTTTATGGGCTACCAAGAGCTCCTACGAGCAGTACTTC
V gene: TRBV20-1; CDR3 length: 11; J gene: TRBJ2-4; clone size: NA; D gene: NA; CDR3 protein: CSALRQNIQYF; CDR3 DNA: TGCAGTGCGCTCAGGCAAAACATTCAGTACTTC
V gene: TRBV7-2; CDR3 length: 15; J gene: TRBJ2-7; clone size: NA; D gene: TRBD2; CDR3 protein: CASSLAAGGIHEQYF; CDR3 DNA: TGTGCCAGCAGCTTAGCAGCGGGAGGGATTCACGAGCAGTACTTC
V gene: TRBV7-2; CDR3 length: 15; J gene: TRBJ2-7; clone size: NA; D gene: TRBD1; CDR3 protein: CASSVTGGISYEQYF; CDR3 DNA: TGTGCCAGCAGCGTTACAGGGGGCATATCCTACGAGCAGTACTTC
V gene: TRBV29-1; CDR3 length: 13; J gene: TRBJ1-2; clone size: NA; D gene: TRBD1; CDR3 protein: CSVDRTGTWGYTF; CDR3 DNA: TGCAGCGTTGATCGGACAGGCACCTGGGGCTACACCTTC
V gene: TRBV6-5; CDR3 length: 15; J gene: TRBJ2-7; clone size: NA; D gene: TRBD1; CDR3 protein: CASSYLSGQRYEQYF; CDR3 DNA: TGTGCCAGCAGTTACCTATCGGGACAGAGATACGAGCAGTACTTC
V gene: TRBV5-1; CDR3 length: 15; J gene: TRBJ2-7; clone size: NA; D gene: TRBD2; CDR3 protein: CASSFLAGDSYEQYF; CDR3 DNA: TGCGCCAGCAGTTTTTTAGCGGGAGATAGTTACGAGCAGTACTTC
V gene: TRBV7-6; CDR3 length: 17; J gene: TRBJ2-1; clone size: NA; D gene: TRBD2; CDR3 protein: CASSSGIAGGLYNEQFF; CDR3 DNA: TGTGCCAGCAGCTCTGGGATAGCGGGAGGCCTCTACAATGAGCAGTTCTTC
V gene: TRBV30; CDR3 length: 15; J gene: TRBJ1-1; clone size: NA; D gene: TRBD1; CDR3 protein: CAWGWQGARNTEAFF; CDR3 DNA: TGTGCCTGGGGGTGGCAGGGGGCCCGGAACACTGAAGCTTTCTTT
V gene: TRBV19; CDR3 length: 16; J gene: TRBJ2-2; clone size: NA; D gene: NA; CDR3 protein: CASSIPRQYHTGELFF; CDR3 DNA: TGTGCCAGTAGTATCCCTCGACAGTATCACACCGGGGAGCTGTTTTTT
V gene: TRBV6-5; CDR3 length: 16; J gene: TRBJ2-1; clone size: NA; D gene: TRBD2; CDR3 protein: CASSYLLAGGPNEQFF; CDR3 DNA: TGTGCCAGCAGTTACCTACTAGCGGGAGGGCCGAATGAGCAGTTCTTC
V gene: TRBV19; CDR3 length: 16; J gene: TRBJ2-1; clone size: NA; D gene: NA; CDR3 protein: CASSHSRGNFYNEQFF; CDR3 DNA: TGTGCCAGTAGTCATTCACGGGGGAACTTCTACAATGAGCAGTTCTTC
V gene: TRBV5-1; CDR3 length: 15; J gene: TRBJ1-1; clone size: once; D gene: NA; CDR3 protein: CASSLASFRSAEAFF; CDR3 DNA: TGCGCCAGCAGCTTGGCCTCGTTTCGGAGCGCTGAAGCTTTCTTT
V gene: TRBV28; CDR3 length: 16; J gene: TRBJ1-2; clone size: once; D gene: TRBD1; CDR3 protein: CASSSSGTGLAYGYTF; CDR3 DNA: TGTGCCAGCAGTTCGTCCGGGACAGGGCTTGCCTATGGCTACACCTTC
V gene: TRBV5-1; CDR3 length: 13; J gene: TRBJ2-5; clone size: once; D gene: NA; CDR3 protein: CASSFGRGREQYF; CDR3 DNA: TGCGCCAGCAGCTTCGGACGGGGCCGGGAGCAGTACTTC
V gene: TRBV30; CDR3 length: 16; J gene: TRBJ2-3; clone size: NA; D gene: NA; CDR3 protein: CAWSVGVGTSTDTQYF; CDR3 DNA: TGTGCCTGGAGTGTGGGGGTAGGGACTAGCACAGATACGCAGTATTTT
V gene: TRBV29-1; CDR3 length: 14; J gene: TRBJ2-1; clone size: NA; D gene: NA; CDR3 protein: CSVEGTGLYNEQFF; CDR3 DNA: TGCAGCGTTGAGGGGACTGGGCTCTACAATGAGCAGTTCTTC
V gene: TRBV12-5; CDR3 length: 13; J gene: TRBJ1-1; clone size: few; D gene: NA; CDR3 protein: CASGLGKNTEAFF; CDR3 DNA: TGTGCTAGTGGTCTAGGAAAGAACACTGAAGCTTTCTTT
V gene: TRBV30; CDR3 length: 13; J gene: TRBJ2-7; clone size: NA; D gene: NA; CDR3 protein: CALSLSGPYEQYF; CDR3 DNA: TGTGCCTTGTCCCTTAGCGGACCCTACGAGCAGTACTTC
V gene: TRBV28; CDR3 length: 13; J gene: TRBJ2-7; clone size: once; D gene: TRBD2; CDR3 protein: CASSLAREARQYF; CDR3 DNA: TGTGCCAGCAGTTTGGCGCGGGAGGCTCGGCAGTACTTC
V gene: TRBV5-4; CDR3 length: 15; J gene: TRBJ2-4; clone size: NA; D gene: NA; CDR3 protein: CASSPSEAVANIQYF; CDR3 DNA: TGTGCCAGCAGCCCCAGTGAAGCAGTAGCGAACATTCAGTACTTC
V gene: TRBV9; CDR3 length: 16; J gene: TRBJ2-2; clone size: NA; D gene: NA; CDR3 protein: CASSEVGLGNTGELFF; CDR3 DNA: TGTGCCAGCAGCGAGGTGGGACTGGGTAACACCGGGGAGCTGTTTTTT
V gene: TRBV27; CDR3 length: 15; J gene: TRBJ2-7; clone size: NA; D gene: TRBD2; CDR3 protein: CASSLASGSLPEQYF; CDR3 DNA: TGTGCCAGCAGTTTGGCTAGCGGGAGCCTACCCGAGCAGTACTTC
V gene: TRBV11-2; CDR3 length: 15; J gene: TRBJ2-5; clone size: NA; D gene: NA; CDR3 protein: CASSIQAVGGETQYF; CDR3 DNA: TGTGCCAGCAGCATTCAGGCCGTGGGTGGAGAGACCCAGTACTTC
V gene: TRBV30; CDR3 length: 17; J gene: TRBJ1-1; clone size: NA; D gene: TRBD1; CDR3 protein: CAWRLIRDSPFNTEAFF; CDR3 DNA: TGTGCCTGGAGGTTAATCCGGGACAGCCCCTTTAACACTGAAGCTTTCTTT
V gene: TRBV9; CDR3 length: 17; J gene: TRBJ2-1; clone size: NA; D gene: TRBD2; CDR3 protein: CASSVAGLAGAYNEQFF; CDR3 DNA: TGTGCCAGCAGCGTAGCCGGACTAGCGGGAGCCTACAATGAGCAGTTCTTC
V gene: TRBV4-3; CDR3 length: 15; J gene: TRBJ1-2; clone size: NA; D gene: NA; CDR3 protein: CASSQDRGAIYGYTF; CDR3 DNA: TGCGCCAGCAGCCAAGATCGGGGGGCCATCTATGGCTACACCTTC
V gene: TRBV10-3; CDR3 length: 15; J gene: TRBJ1-2; clone size: NA; D gene: NA; CDR3 protein: CAIKAREQINYGYTF; CDR3 DNA: TGTGCCATCAAGGCCCGGGAACAAATCAACTATGGCTACACCTTC
V gene: TRBV19; CDR3 length: 14; J gene: TRBJ1-2; clone size: NA; D gene: TRBD1; CDR3 protein: CASRSGDRVYGYTF; CDR3 DNA: TGTGCCAGTAGATCTGGGGACAGGGTCTATGGCTACACCTTC
V gene: TRBV5-6; CDR3 length: 16; J gene: TRBJ2-7; clone size: NA; D gene: TRBD2; CDR3 protein: CASSEGLAGDPYEQYF; CDR3 DNA: TGTGCCAGCAGCGAGGGACTAGCGGGAGACCCCTACGAGCAGTACTTC